These 25 T cell receptor beta chains came from one sample sequenced in a study of blood T cell repertoires in COVID-19. Generated by immunoSEQ multiplex PCR, the TCRdb table keeps only in-frame clones and is missing some. Altogether around 63,000 clones are present, about 86% being singletons, with the ten largest covering under 30%. The specimen was peripheral blood. These receptors all come from a woman of 80 years or more with active or convalescent COVID-19.

The chain uses TRBV25-1 and TRBJ1-6, with D hard to call. CDR1 and CDR2 (germline): MGHDK, SYGVNS. This CDR3 spans 13 amino acids. Trimming shortened V by 4 bases and J by 10 bases, and 11 bases separated the two germline ends. The CDR3 nucleotides are TGTGCCAGCAGTGTGAAGATGGGCTCACCCCTCCACTTT. It yields the protein CASSVKMGSPLHF.

The chain uses TRBV7-6 and TRBJ2-6; TRBD1 is a possible D gene (6 bases). Germline lookup yields CDR1 SGHVS and CDR2 FNYEAQ. CDR3 length: 15 residues. V lost 5 bases to trimming and J lost 2 bases, with 10 bases between them. CDR3 in DNA: TGTGCCAGCAGCGTACAGGGCCCTGGGGCCAACGTCCTGACTTTC. Translated: CASSVQGPGANVLTF.

The chain is built from TRBV27 and TRBJ2-7; 9 bases fit TRBD2. V lost 3 bases, J lost 9 bases, and 6 bases stayed unmatched. This CDR3 region has 13 residues. Germline V gene data show CDR1 as MNHEY and CDR2 as SMNVEV (reference sequence). The CDR3 here is CASSLSLAGLQYF. The CDR3 DNA reads TGTGCCAGCAGTTTGTCTCTAGCGGGGTTGCAGTACTTC.

CDR3 DNA: TGTGCCAGCAGCCTCGACAGTTCGAACACCGGGGAGCTGTTTTTT. Translating gives CASSLDSSNTGELFF. V usage is TRBV5-5 and J usage is TRBJ2-2; TRBD1 might be the D (5 bases). The CDR3 covers 15 residues. Trimming removed 4 bases at V and 0 bases at J, with 10 bases between. Germline V gene sequence: CDR1 SGHKS, CDR2 YYEKEE (reference sequence).

V is TRBV25-1 and J is TRBJ2-1; 8 nucleotides agree with TRBD1. The V and J ends lost 10 bases and 4 bases, in that order; junction bases with no gene match: 9. CDR3 length: 14 amino acids. Germline CDR1 and CDR2: MGHDK and SYGVNS. CDR3 in amino acids: CATTDRESYNEQFF. DNA of the CDR3: TGTGCCACCACGGACAGGGAATCTTACAATGAGCAGTTCTTC.

The chain couples TRBV11-2 to TRBJ2-5; maybe TRBD1 (6 bases). The V and J ends lost 2 bases and 3 bases respectively, with 7 bases between them. Germline CDR1 reads SGHAT; CDR2 reads FQNNGV. There are 13 residues in the CDR3. The CDR3 sequence: CASSLHREETQYF. CDR3 nucleotides: TGTGCCAGCAGCTTACACAGGGAAGAGACCCAGTACTTC.

The V gene is TRBV5-4, the J gene TRBJ1-1, with 9 bases identical to TRBD1. Germline V gene data show CDR1 as SGHNT and CDR2 as YYREEE (reference sequence). This CDR3 has 15 amino acids. The ends lost 4 bases at V and 1 base at J; junction bases unmatched: 5. The CDR3 here is CASSGGTGRNTEAFF. The CDR3 nucleotides read TGTGCCAGCAGCGGGGGGACAGGGAGGAACACTGAAGCTTTCTTT. Full variable domain (rest looked up from reference TRBV5-4 and TRBJ1-1): ETGVTQSPTHLIKTRGQQVTLRCSSQSGHNTVSWYQQALGQGPQFIFQYYREEENGRGNFPPRFSGLQFPNYSSELNVNALELDDSALYLCASSGGTGRNTEAFFGQGTRLTVV.

The chain combines TRBV7-9 with TRBJ2-7; 9 nucleotides align to TRBD1. This CDR3 is 15 amino acids long. Per germline, CDR1 SEHNR and CDR2 FQNEAQ (reference sequence). The V gene end was trimmed by 4 bases and the J gene end by 2 bases; junction bases not matched to a gene: 6. This CDR3 is CASSSGTGRTYEQYF. CDR3 sequence (DNA): TGTGCCAGCAGCTCGGGGACAGGGAGGACCTACGAGCAGTACTTC.

The V and J genes are TRBV7-9 and TRBJ2-3; D not resolved. The CDR3 is made up of 15 amino acids. V lost 5 bases and J 5 bases, leaving 17 bases between the germline ends. Germline CDR1 reads SEHNR; CDR2 reads FQNEAQ (reference sequence). In nucleotides, the CDR3 is TGTGCCAGCAGCACTCCCGTTGCGGTAGGAGATACGCAGTATTTT. This codes for CASSTPVAVGDTQYF.

Comment on this clone: The junction departs from the called germline gene at one end, perhaps through a read error. The chain employs TRBV15 and TRBJ2-1, with 10 bases that match TRBD2. The CDR3 covers 14 residues. Germline CDR1 is LNHNV and CDR2 is YYDKDF (reference sequence). For the CDR3, the DNA is TGTGCCACCAGCCGAGACACTAGCGGGATTGAGCAGTTCTTC. Encoded protein: CATSRDTSGIEQFF.

The chain links TRBV28 to TRBJ1-5, with D perhaps matching TRBD1 (5 bases). Trimming took 5 bases from V and 2 from J, leaving 13 bases between them. The germline CDR1 and CDR2 sequences are MDHEN and SYDVKM. The CDR3 has 15 residues. DNA of the CDR3: TGTGCCAGCAGTCCGGACATCTGGGGCAATCAGCCCCAGCATTTT. It is translated as CASSPDIWGNQPQHF.

This chain uses TRBV6-2 or TRBV6-3 with TRBJ2-6, with 9 bases lining up with TRBD1. The CDR3 covers 17 residues. J was trimmed by 1 base and V by 2 bases; bases with no gene match: 3. Germline values: CDR1 MNHEY, CDR2 SVGEGT. CDR3 residues: CASSYQDRGSGANVLTF. In DNA, the CDR3 is TGTGCCAGCAGTTACCAGGACAGGGGATCTGGGGCCAACGTCCTGACTTTC.

This clone was counted once. This chain links TRBV2 with TRBJ2-7, with D hard to call. Germline values: CDR1 SNHLY, CDR2 FYNNEI. The V end lost 6 bases, the J end lost 2 bases, and 11 bases lay between the germline ends. This CDR3 spans 13 amino acids. DNA of the CDR3: TGTGCCAGCAGGGCGAACACTACCTACGAGCAGTACTTC. Translated, it gives CASRANTTYEQYF.

This rearrangement joins TRBV3-1 (or the pseudogene TRBV3-2) to TRBJ2-7; 12 bases align to TRBD2. Germline values: CDR1 LGHDT, CDR2 YNNKEL (reference sequence). V dropped 6 bases and J dropped 4; count of bases not matched to a gene: 7. The CDR3 runs 15 residues. The CDR3 is CASRPSGGAFYEQYF. The CDR3 region has the DNA TGTGCCAGCAGGCCTAGCGGGGGGGCCTTTTACGAGCAGTACTTC.

The chain recombines TRBV10-3 with TRBJ2-1; TRBD2 agrees at 8 bases. Trimming took 4 bases from V and 2 from J; bases not matched to a gene: 4. Germline CDR1 ENHRY, CDR2 SYGVKD. The CDR3 runs to 15 residues. The CDR3 loop is CAISGAGGTYNEQFF. For the CDR3, the DNA is TGTGCCATCAGTGGTGCGGGGGGAACCTACAATGAGCAGTTCTTC.

The chain recombines TRBV24-1 with TRBJ1-1; D possibly corresponds to TRBD1 (6 bases). The CDR3 is 12 amino acids. Per germline, CDR1 KGHDR and CDR2 SFDVKD. V shed 4 bases and J shed 6 bases, with 8 bases lying between them. DNA for the CDR3: TGTGCCACCAGTGAGGGGGGGCCTGAAGCTTTCTTT. It specifies CATSEGGPEAFF.

J is TRBJ2-7 and V is TRBV5-1; 9 nucleotides line up with TRBD1. The CDR3 length is 16 residues. The J segment lost 7 bases and the V segment lost 4 bases, leaving 15 bases of the junction unmatched. In germline, CDR1 is SGHRS, CDR2 YFSETQ. In nucleotides, the CDR3 is TGCGCCAGCAGCCTTGGACCGACAGGGGGTCAGGGAGAGCAGTACTTC. Its translation is CASSLGPTGGQGEQYF.

To note about this clone: Compared with germline, one end of the junction differs, possibly owing to a read error. V is TRBV5-1 and J is TRBJ2-1, with a weak D call TRBD1 (7 bases). This CDR3 contains 12 residues. Per the germline V gene, CDR1 is SGHRS and CDR2 is YFSETQ. The CDR3 sequence is CVSSSPGGEQFF. For the CDR3, the DNA is TGCGTCAGCAGCAGTCCAGGGGGGGAGCAGTTCTTC. Drawing the rest from reference TRBV5-1 and TRBJ2-1, the complete variable domain is KAGVTQTPRYLIKTRGQQVTLSCSPISGHRSVSWYQQTPGQGLQFLFEYFSETQRNKGNFPGRFSGRQFSNSRSEMNVSTLELGDSALYLCVSSSPGGEQFFGPGTRLTVL.

Only a few counts were recorded for this clone. V and J are TRBV19 and TRBJ2-7, with 13 bases that match TRBD2. The V gene's germline CDR1 is LNHDA and CDR2 SQIVND (reference sequence). V lost 1 base and J lost 4; bases outside the gene matches: 4. The CDR3 consists of 16 residues. The CDR3 sequence is CASSIAGTSGIYEQYF. The DNA for the CDR3 is TGTGCCAGTAGTATAGCCGGGACTAGCGGGATTTACGAGCAGTACTTC.

The CDR3 sequence is CASSVGDRRWNTGELFF. For the CDR3, the DNA is TGTGCCAGCAGCGTAGGAGACAGAAGATGGAACACCGGGGAGCTGTTTTTT. The V and J genes are TRBV9 and TRBJ2-2, with a tentative D call TRBD1 (5 bases). The CDR3 runs 17 residues. V was pared by 0 bases and J by 1 base, with 13 bases between. The germline gives CDR1 SGDLS, CDR2 YYNGEE.

This clone has more than one count but fewer than ten. The chain joins TRBV7-9 to TRBJ1-5; a possible D gene is TRBD1 (5 bases). The CDR3 has 14 amino acids. The germline V gene has CDR1 SEHNR and CDR2 FQNEAQ (reference sequence). Trimming pared 4 bases from V and 5 bases from J, leaving 12 bases between. DNA for the CDR3: TGTGCCAGCAGCTCCCAGTCGGGGGATCAGCCCCAGCATTTT. Residues: CASSSQSGDQPQHF.

V usage is TRBV10-3 and J usage is TRBJ1-1; TRBD1 matches at 10 bases. Per germline, CDR1 ENHRY and CDR2 SYGVKD. The CDR3 runs 14 residues. V dropped 7 bases and J dropped 6; count of bases not matched to a gene: 8. CDR3 sequence: CAIKRGQGIAEAFF. CDR3 nucleotide sequence: TGTGCCATCAAGAGGGGACAGGGGATCGCTGAAGCTTTCTTT.

The chain joins TRBV4-1 to TRBJ1-1; D is perhaps TRBD1 (5 bases). Deletions cut 0 bases from V and 6 bases from J, with 14 bases between. CDR1 is MGHRA and CDR2 is YSYEKL in the germline V gene. The CDR3 extends over 15 amino acids. The CDR3 loop reads CASSQEGRVGAEAFF. The CDR3 DNA follows: TGCGCCAGCAGCCAAGAAGGCAGGGTAGGTGCTGAAGCTTTCTTT.

The sample holds one count of this clone. The chain is built from TRBV3-1 (or the pseudogene TRBV3-2) and TRBJ2-1; TRBD2 agrees at 7 bases. The CDR3 totals 16 residues. CDR1 is LGHDT, CDR2 YNNKEL, per germline (reference sequence). The trim removed 2 bases at V and 3 bases at J, leaving 7 bases unmatched. The CDR3 region has the DNA TGTGCCAGCAGCCAACCTCCGGGACTATACTACAATGAGCAGTTCTTC. It encodes CASSQPPGLYYNEQFF.

V gene TRBV24-1 combines with J gene TRBJ2-7, with D possibly being TRBD1 (5 bases). The length of the CDR3 is 12 residues. V was cut by 6 bases and J by 1 base, with 6 bases left in between. Germline V gene sequence: CDR1 KGHDR, CDR2 SFDVKD. CDR3 in DNA: TGTGCCACCAGTAGGGGTTCCTACGAGCAGTACTTC. It specifies CATSRGSYEQYF.